A single sample is the source of the 21 T cell receptor beta chains below, sequenced in a study of CD8 T cells in ankylosing spondylitis. The antigens these receptors bind are not known. MiXCR was run by TCRdb on the 5' RACE reads, yielding one entry per CDR3 protein. In the table there are hundreds of thousands of distinct CDR3 sequences, roughly an eighth of which are singletons. General study points: Blood of patients with ankylosing spondylitis appeared to be characterized by a TCR beta motif of several highly homologous variants.

The source material was blood, either unsorted or a sorted T cell fraction (not recorded which). Source of these receptors: a male donor with ankylosing spondylitis.

The rearrangement joins TRBV7-2 to TRBJ2-1, with D uncertain. This CDR3 has 13 amino acids. Trimming took 2 bases from V and 15 from J, leaving 17 bases between them. CDR1 is SGHTA and CDR2 is FQGNSA in the germline V gene. The CDR3 DNA sequence: TGTGCCAGCAGCTTACTTGAGGAGACCCGCGGGTTCTTC. Translation gives CASSLLEETRGFF.

This clonotype was counted between two and nine times. The chain recombines TRBV24-1 with TRBJ2-3; maybe TRBD2 (6 bases). Germline values: CDR1 KGHDR, CDR2 SFDVKD. V was shortened by 3 bases and J by 1 base, with 19 bases between the two germline ends. The CDR3 sequence is 18 residues long. The DNA for the CDR3 is TGTGCCACCAGTGATCCTATTGGGACTTCCCCGCGCACAGATACGCAGTATTTT. It specifies CATSDPIGTSPRTDTQYF.

This clonotype has just a few counts. The rearrangement links TRBV6-4 to TRBJ2-1; TRBD2 matches 11 bases. The V and J ends lost 8 bases and 7 bases, in that order; junction bases with no gene match: 7. CDR1 MRHNA and CDR2 SNTAGT come from the germline V gene. This CDR3 is 14 amino acids long. CDR3 residues: CASGPSGRFNEQFF. The CDR3 nucleotides read TGTGCCAGCGGGCCTAGCGGGAGGTTTAATGAGCAGTTCTTC.

This clonotype was recorded a few times. The genes are TRBV12-3 or TRBV12-4 and TRBJ1-5; no definite D call. V was shortened by 5 bases and J by 2 bases, with 16 bases between the two germline ends. The CDR3 spans 16 residues. The CDR3 DNA reads as TGTGCCAGCAGTGGGAGGTTAGGTGGGGGCAATCAGCCCCAGCATTTT. Protein sequence: CASSGRLGGGNQPQHF.

V and J are TRBV20-1 and TRBJ1-1; D is undetermined. The V end was cut by 1 base, the J end by 1 base, with 10 bases between. The CDR3 runs 14 residues. CDR1 DFQATT and CDR2 SNEGSKA come from the germline V gene (reference sequence). In DNA, the CDR3 is TGCAGTGCTAGAGTCCCACCGGGGAACACTGAAGCTTTCTTT. Protein sequence: CSARVPPGNTEAFF.

J is TRBJ1-4 and V is TRBV6-1, with D hard to call. The CDR3 is made up of 13 amino acids. Germline V gives CDR1 MNHNS, CDR2 SASEGT. Trimming pared 4 bases from V and 8 bases from J, leaving 11 bases between. The CDR3 here is CASSGGSGEKLFF. The DNA for the CDR3 is TGTGCCAGCAGTGGCGGATCGGGCGAAAAACTGTTTTTT.

The chain carries TRBV4-1 and TRBJ2-4, with TRBD2 matching 7 bases. Per the germline V gene, CDR1 is MGHRA and CDR2 is YSYEKL. V lost 1 base, J lost 8 bases, and 20 bases stayed unmatched. The CDR3 is made up of 19 amino acids. The CDR3 protein is CASSQGILSKRDPKHIQYF. CDR3 nucleotide sequence: TGCGCCAGCAGCCAAGGAATACTCTCCAAGCGGGACCCGAAGCACATTCAGTACTTC.

The chain is built from TRBV5-1 and TRBJ2-7; TRBD1 might be the D (5 bases). V lost 0 bases, J lost 7 bases, and 20 bases lay in between. The germline V gene has CDR1 SGHRS and CDR2 YFSETQ. CDR3 size: 16 residues. The CDR3 reads CASSLAPTPGQWEQYV. The CDR3 DNA reads TGCGCCAGCAGCTTGGCCCCTACACCAGGACAATGGGAGCAGTACGTC.

This clonotype was recorded at least ten times. The chain uses TRBV20-1 and TRBJ1-5; D perhaps matches TRBD1 (5 bases). The CDR3 covers 16 residues. The V gene's germline CDR1 is DFQATT and CDR2 SNEGSKA (reference sequence). Deletions cut 3 bases from V and 0 bases from J, with 15 bases between. The chain's CDR3 is CSASPTRAYSNQPQHF. The CDR3 DNA follows: TGCAGTGCTAGTCCGACCAGGGCATATAGCAATCAGCCCCAGCATTTT.

This clonotype was detected a few times. The rearrangement links TRBV6-1 to TRBJ2-3, with a weak D call TRBD2 (6 bases). Germline V gene data show CDR1 as MNHNS and CDR2 as SASEGT. The CDR3 loop spans 13 amino acids. V lost 11 bases, J lost 3 bases, and 15 bases lay in between. Here the CDR3 DNA reads TGTGCCTGCCGGAGAGGGACTACAGATACGCAGTATTTT. Its translation: CACRRGTTDTQYF.

Only a few counts were recorded for this clonotype. J is TRBJ1-5 and V is TRBV18; 9 nucleotides agree with TRBD1. The CDR3 has 14 residues. The ends lost 6 bases at V and 7 bases at J; junction bases unmatched: 7. Germline V gives CDR1 KGHSH, CDR2 LQKENI. CDR3 in amino acids: CASSGTGSMQPQHF. The CDR3 coding sequence is TGTGCCAGCTCGGGGACAGGGAGTATGCAGCCCCAGCATTTT. Full variable domain (missing parts from reference TRBV18 and TRBJ1-5): NAGVMQNPRHLVRRRGQEARLRCSPMKGHSHVYWYRQLPEEGLKFMVYLQKENIIDESGMPKERFSAEFPKEGPSILRIQQVVRGDSAAYFCASSGTGSMQPQHFGDGTRLSIL.

This clonotype occurred a few times. The chain links TRBV12-3 or TRBV12-4 to TRBJ2-3, with 8 nucleotides matching TRBD2. The length of the CDR3 is 14 residues. With V trimmed by 5 bases and J by 1 base, 2 bases remained unmatched. The CDR3 nucleotides are TGTGCCAGCAGTCATAGCGGGGGCACAGATACGCAGTATTTT. This encodes CASSHSGGTDTQYF.

V is TRBV5-4 and J is TRBJ2-7, with D maybe TRBD2 (6 bases). The CDR3 has 13 residues. Germline V gene data show CDR1 as SGHNT and CDR2 as YYREEE (reference sequence). V gave up 6 bases and J gave up 5 bases, with 15 bases separating them. This chain's CDR3 is CASKMAGTNEQYF. CDR3 in DNA: TGTGCCAGCAAGATGGCGGGAACTAACGAGCAGTACTTC. The entire variable domain, with the rest obtained from reference TRBV5-4 and TRBJ2-7, is as follows: ETGVTQSPTHLIKTRGQQVTLRCSSQSGHNTVSWYQQALGQGPQFIFQYYREEENGRGNFPPRFSGLQFPNYSSELNVNALELDDSALYLCASKMAGTNEQYFGPGTRLTVT.

The chain links TRBV28 to TRBJ1-4; D is unclear. V lost 8 bases and J 0 bases, leaving 10 bases between the germline ends. The CDR3 spans 14 residues. The germline CDR1 and CDR2 sequences are MDHEN and SYDVKM. The DNA of the CDR3 is TGTGCCAGCGGAGGAGGTGCAACTAATGAAAAACTGTTTTTT. Protein: CASGGGATNEKLFF.

J is TRBJ2-3 and V is TRBV16; D gene ambiguous. V was cut by 5 bases and J by 0 bases, with 15 bases left in between. CDR1 and CDR2 from the germline V gene are KGHSY and FQNENV. The CDR3 spans 16 residues. This CDR3 reads CASSAFGRPSTDTQYF. The CDR3 coding sequence is TGTGCCAGCAGCGCCTTCGGCAGGCCAAGCACAGATACGCAGTATTTT.

Ten or more counts support this clonotype. V usage is TRBV15 and J usage is TRBJ2-5; no clear D gene. CDR1 LNHNV and CDR2 YYDKDF come from the germline V gene (reference sequence). Trimming took 3 bases from V and 3 from J, leaving 8 bases between them. This CDR3 has 13 residues. As DNA, the CDR3 is TGTGCCACCAGCAGGGGAAGGAAAGAGACCCAGTACTTC. Residues: CATSRGRKETQYF. Supplemented by reference TRBV15 and TRBJ2-5, the full variable domain reads DAMVIQNPRYQVTQFGKPVTLSCSQTLNHNVMYWYQQKSSQAPKLLFHYYDKDFNNEADTPDNFQSRRPNTSFCFLDIRSPGLGDTAMYLCATSRGRKETQYFGPGTRLLVL.

About this clonotype itself: A much larger clone lies one base from this, so it may be a read error. The chain is built from TRBV10-3 and TRBJ2-2, with no clear D. Trimming cost V 6 bases and J 3 bases, with 17 bases left between them. Germline V CDR1 and CDR2: ENHRY, SYGVKD. The CDR3 sequence is 16 residues long. The DNA of the CDR3 is TGTGCCATCAGCGCCGGGCCGACAAGGTACACCGGGGAGCTGTTTTTT. Translation: CAISAGPTRYTGELFF.

The chain recombines TRBV12-3 or TRBV12-4 with TRBJ2-1, with 8 positions matching TRBD2. The CDR3 totals 16 residues. Trimming took 6 bases from V and 1 from J; bases not matched to a gene: 8. For the CDR3, the DNA is TGTGCCAGCAGGGGGACCGGGACTAGATCCTACAATGAGCAGTTCTTC. This gives the protein CASRGTGTRSYNEQFF.

In its sample, this clonotype was seen a few times. This sequence joins TRBV5-1 and TRBJ2-1, with a tentative D call TRBD2 (5 bases). The CDR3 has 14 residues. The V end was cut by 0 bases, the J end by 8 bases, with 12 bases between. Germline V CDR1 and CDR2: SGHRS, YFSETQ. The CDR3: CASSLVSSSYEQFF. The CDR3 coding sequence is TGCGCCAGCAGCTTGGTTTCTAGCTCTTATGAGCAGTTCTTC.

The sample holds a few counts of this clonotype. J is TRBJ2-6 and V is TRBV20-1, with TRBD1 identical over 8 bases. CDR3 length: 17 amino acids. Germline V gene sequence: CDR1 DFQATT, CDR2 SNEGSKA (reference sequence). The trim removed 0 bases at V and 0 bases at J, leaving 4 bases unmatched. The chain's CDR3 is CSAREGTGYSGANVLTF. The CDR3 coding sequence is TGCAGTGCTAGAGAAGGGACAGGATACTCTGGGGCCAACGTCCTGACTTTC.

This clonotype showed up many times. This rearrangement joins TRBV24-1 to TRBJ2-4; TRBD2 matches at 10 bases. The junction had 12 bases not matched to a gene; V was cut back by 9 bases and J by 5 bases. The CDR3 spans 16 residues. Germline V CDR1 and CDR2: KGHDR, SFDVKD. In nucleotides, the CDR3 is TGTGCCACCCATATGGGGATAGCGGGAGGCCAAAACATTCAGTACTTC. Translating it yields CATHMGIAGGQNIQYF.